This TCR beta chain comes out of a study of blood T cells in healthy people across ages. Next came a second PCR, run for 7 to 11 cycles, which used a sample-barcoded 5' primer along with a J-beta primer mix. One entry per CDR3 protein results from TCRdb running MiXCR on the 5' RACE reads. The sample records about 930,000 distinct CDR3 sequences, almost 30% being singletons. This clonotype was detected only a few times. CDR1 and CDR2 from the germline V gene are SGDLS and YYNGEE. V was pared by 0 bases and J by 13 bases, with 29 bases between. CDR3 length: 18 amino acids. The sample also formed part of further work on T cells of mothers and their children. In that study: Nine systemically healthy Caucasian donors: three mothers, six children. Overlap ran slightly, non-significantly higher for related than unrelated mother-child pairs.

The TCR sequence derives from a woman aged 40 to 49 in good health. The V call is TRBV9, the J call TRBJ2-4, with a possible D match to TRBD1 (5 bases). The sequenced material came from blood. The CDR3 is CASSVDGTGPFLNNEQYF. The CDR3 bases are TGTGCCAGCAGCGTAGATGGAACAGGACCCTTTCTAAACAATGAGCAGTACTTC.